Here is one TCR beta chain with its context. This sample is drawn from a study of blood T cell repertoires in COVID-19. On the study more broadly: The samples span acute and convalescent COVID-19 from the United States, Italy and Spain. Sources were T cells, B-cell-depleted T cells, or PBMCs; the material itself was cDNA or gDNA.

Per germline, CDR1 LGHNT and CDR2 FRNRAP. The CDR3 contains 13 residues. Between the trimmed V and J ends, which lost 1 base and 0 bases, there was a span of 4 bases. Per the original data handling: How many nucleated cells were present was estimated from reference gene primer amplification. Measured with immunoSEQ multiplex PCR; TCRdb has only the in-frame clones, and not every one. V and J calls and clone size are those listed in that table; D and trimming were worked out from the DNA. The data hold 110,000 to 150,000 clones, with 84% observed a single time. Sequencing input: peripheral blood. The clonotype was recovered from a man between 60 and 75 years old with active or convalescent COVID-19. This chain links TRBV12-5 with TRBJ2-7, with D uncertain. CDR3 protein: CASGLDSSYEQYV. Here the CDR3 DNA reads TGTGCTAGTGGTTTGGACAGCTCCTACGAGCAGTACGTC.